The TCR beta chain described here comes from a study of cytomegalovirus exposure and HLA in healthy donors. PCR was performed using 60 Vbeta and 13 Jbeta primers. Generated by immunoSEQ multiplex PCR, the TCRdb table keeps only in-frame clones and is missing some. The table records 150,000 to 200,000 clones, more than 65% of them present only once. Sequencing was carried out using PBMCs. This clonotype originated in a man aged 18-30 years in good health and CMV-seropositive.

The CDR3 loop is CAINHAGGFTDTQYF. In DNA, the CDR3 is TGTGCCATCAATCACGCAGGGGGTTTCACAGATACGCAGTATTTT. This chain connects TRBV10-3 to TRBJ2-3, with 7 positions matching TRBD1. This CDR3 contains 15 residues. V shed 7 bases and J 2 bases; nucleotides not matched to a gene: 9. Per germline, CDR1 ENHRY and CDR2 SYGVKD.